Each of the 29 T cell receptor beta chains below was sequenced from the same sample in a study of siplizumab effects on memory and regulatory T cells. Only in-frame clones appear in the TCRdb table, and some are missing; sequencing was by immunoSEQ multiplex PCR. The profile shows tens of thousands of clones, around 96% of them singletons. Sequenced: naive CD8+ T cells sorted from blood. The receptors derive from a human donor in good health.

The chain joins TRBV4-2 to TRBJ2-7, with 8 bases that match TRBD2. V lost 0 bases to trimming and J lost 0 bases; unmatched junction nucleotides: 4. This CDR3 is 16 amino acids long. Germline CDR1 reads LGHNA; CDR2 reads YNFKEQ. CDR3 loop: CASSQDRRGGSYEQYF. CDR3 DNA sequence: TGTGCCAGCAGCCAAGATCGTCGGGGGGGCTCCTACGAGCAGTACTTC.

J is TRBJ2-7 and V is TRBV27, with D perhaps matching TRBD1 (6 bases). The V end was cut by 5 bases, the J end by 2 bases, with 10 bases between. Germline V CDR1 and CDR2: MNHEY, SMNVEV (reference sequence). The CDR3 spans 13 residues. CDR3 loop: CASSDRLPYEQYF. DNA for the CDR3: TGTGCCAGCAGTGACAGGTTACCCTACGAGCAGTACTTC.

The V and J genes are TRBV4-1 and TRBJ2-2; maybe TRBD1 (5 bases). Germline CDR1 MGHRA, CDR2 YSYEKL. This CDR3 is 15 amino acids long. Trimming took 2 bases from V and 1 from J, leaving 8 bases between them. The CDR3 protein is CASSQTQGNTGELFF. For the CDR3, the DNA is TGCGCCAGCAGCCAAACGCAGGGGAACACCGGGGAGCTGTTTTTT.

V usage is TRBV29-1 and J usage is TRBJ2-7, with no clear D. The CDR3 consists of 16 residues. Germline-derived CDR1 and CDR2 are SQVTM and ANQGSEA. With 1 base removed from V and 2 bases from J, the gap between germline ends came to 18 bases. The CDR3 protein is CSVEGSGLTETYEQYF. The CDR3 DNA follows: TGCAGCGTTGAAGGGTCTGGGCTGACCGAAACCTACGAGCAGTACTTC.

The J gene is TRBJ1-2, the V gene TRBV25-1, with a weak D call TRBD1 (6 bases). V was pared by 4 bases and J by 3 bases, with 15 bases between. The CDR3 contains 15 residues. Looked up from germline, CDR1 is MGHDK and CDR2 is SYGVNS. This CDR3 reads CASSVTGLVHYGYTF. CDR3 nucleotide sequence: TGTGCCAGCAGTGTTACAGGGCTCGTACACTATGGCTACACCTTC.

The gene calls are TRBV5-1 and TRBJ2-3; the match to TRBD2 covers 11 bases. After removal of 0 bases from V and 5 bases from J, the junction contained 2 bases not matched to a gene. The CDR3 has 15 amino acids. Germline CDR1 SGHRS, CDR2 YFSETQ. CDR3 region: CASSLGGLAVDTQYF. The DNA for the CDR3 is TGCGCCAGCAGCTTGGGGGGACTAGCGGTAGATACGCAGTATTTT.

V gene TRBV5-1 combines with J gene TRBJ2-7; D uncertain. The V end was cut by 2 bases, the J end by 2 bases, with 8 bases between. Germline V gives CDR1 SGHRS, CDR2 YFSETQ. The CDR3 has 13 amino acids. The CDR3, as DNA: TGCGCCAGCAGCTTTGATGAAGCCTACGAGCAGTACTTC. It encodes CASSFDEAYEQYF.

The gene calls are TRBV4-1 and TRBJ2-7; perhaps TRBD2 as D (6 bases). V was trimmed by 0 bases and J by 4 bases, leaving 7 bases between them. CDR3 length: 13 amino acids. Germline V gene data show CDR1 as MGHRA and CDR2 as YSYEKL. As DNA, the CDR3 is TGCGCCAGCAGCCAAGATGGGGGGTACGAGCAGTACTTC. Its translation is CASSQDGGYEQYF.

This clone was detected once. The chain has TRBV9 and TRBJ2-7; D is perhaps TRBD1 (6 bases). The V end lost 0 bases, the J end lost 5 bases, and 15 bases lay between the germline ends. Germline V gene data show CDR1 as SGDLS and CDR2 as YYNGEE. The length of the CDR3 is 15 residues. This CDR3 reads CASSVAGQGSNEQYF. In DNA form, the CDR3 reads TGTGCCAGCAGCGTAGCCGGGCAGGGGAGCAACGAGCAGTACTTC.

The CDR3 loop reads CASSQALEYQETQYF. The CDR3 DNA reads as TGCGCCAGCAGCCAAGCATTAGAGTACCAAGAGACCCAGTACTTC. The chain is built from TRBV4-1 and TRBJ2-5; D not resolved. Germline V gives CDR1 MGHRA, CDR2 YSYEKL. V lost 1 base and J lost 0, with 9 bases in between. The CDR3 totals 15 residues.

The chain couples TRBV27 to TRBJ2-7; D assignment may be TRBD1 or TRBD2 (6 bases each). Trimming left V 5 bases short and J 2 bases short, with 16 bases between. Germline V CDR1 and CDR2: MNHEY, SMNVEV (reference sequence). The length of the CDR3 is 15 residues. DNA for the CDR3: TGTGCCAGCAGTAGACTGGGGGGCGGCACCTACGAGCAGTACTTC. Amino acids: CASSRLGGGTYEQYF.

The V and J genes are TRBV4-3 and TRBJ2-7; D gene uncertain. The length of the CDR3 is 15 residues. Between the trimmed V and J ends, which lost 0 bases and 2 bases, there was a span of 11 bases. Germline V gene data show CDR1 as LGHNA and CDR2 as YSLEER. In DNA, the CDR3 is TGCGCCAGCAGCCAAGATAGCCCAGGCACCTACGAGCAGTACTTC. Its protein is CASSQDSPGTYEQYF.

This sequence joins TRBV2 and TRBJ2-7, with D possibly TRBD2 on 6 matching bases. V lost 4 bases, J lost 2 bases, and 15 bases lay in between. This CDR3 is 15 amino acids long. Per germline, CDR1 SNHLY and CDR2 FYNNEI. The CDR3 DNA is TGTGCCAGCAGTGTGAGTAGCGGAGTGGCCTACGAGCAGTACTTC. Encoded protein: CASSVSSGVAYEQYF.

V and J are TRBV5-4 and TRBJ2-5, with D unclear. This CDR3 spans 14 amino acids. Trimming removed 5 bases from V and 1 base from J, with 12 bases in between. The V gene's germline CDR1 is SGHNT and CDR2 YYREEE (reference sequence). The CDR3 region is CASSPDAFQETQYF. The CDR3 bases are TGTGCCAGCAGTCCTGATGCGTTCCAAGAGACCCAGTACTTC.

The V call is TRBV5-6, the J call TRBJ1-1; D perhaps matches TRBD1 (6 bases). The germline gives CDR1 SGHDT, CDR2 YYEEEE. V lost 3 bases and J lost 1, with 16 bases in between. This CDR3 region has 16 residues. The CDR3 protein is CASSSTPGHSNTEAFF. CDR3 in DNA: TGTGCCAGCAGCTCGACCCCGGGACACTCGAACACTGAAGCTTTCTTT.

The CDR3 is CAISESGNAGYTF. DNA of the CDR3: TGTGCCATCAGTGAGTCTGGTAACGCGGGCTACACCTTC. The chain links TRBV10-3 to TRBJ1-2; D gene ambiguous. This CDR3 has 13 amino acids. Between the trimmed V and J ends, which lost 0 bases and 8 bases, there was a span of 10 bases. Looked up from germline, CDR1 is ENHRY and CDR2 is SYGVKD.

J is TRBJ2-7 and V is TRBV25-1, with no clear D. The CDR3 is 18 amino acids. The germline V gene encodes CDR1 MGHDK and CDR2 SYGVNS. The germline V and J ends were trimmed by 3 bases and 2 bases, with 23 bases remaining between them. The CDR3 spells CASSENTGPLKVPYEQYF. Here the CDR3 DNA reads TGTGCCAGCAGTGAGAACACCGGGCCATTAAAGGTCCCCTACGAGCAGTACTTC.

The chain couples TRBV4-3 to TRBJ1-5, with D maybe TRBD1 (5 bases). The ends were cut back, 0 bases at V and 8 bases at J, with 17 bases in the middle. This CDR3 is built from 16 residues. Germline V lookup: CDR1 LGHNA, CDR2 YSLEER. Written as DNA, the CDR3 is TGCGCCAGCAGCCAAGATTGGGACGGGACTGGGAAGCCCCAGCATTTT. Protein product: CASSQDWDGTGKPQHF.

This chain joins TRBV2 and TRBJ2-2, with D uncertain. Trimming took 7 bases from V and 8 from J, leaving 11 bases between them. The CDR3 contains 12 residues. Germline V gives CDR1 SNHLY, CDR2 FYNNEI. The CDR3 here is CASITYSGELFF. DNA of the CDR3: TGTGCCAGCATTACTTACTCGGGGGAGCTGTTTTTT.

The chain combines TRBV5-1 with TRBJ2-7; the match to TRBD2 covers 9 bases. CDR3 length: 14 residues. V trimming: 2 bases; J trimming: 7 bases; junction bases outside the gene matches: 7. The germline V gene has CDR1 SGHRS and CDR2 YFSETQ. DNA of the CDR3: TGCGCCAGCAGCTTAATAGCGGGGGCAGGGGAGCAGTACTTC. This sequence encodes CASSLIAGAGEQYF.

V is TRBV28 and J is TRBJ1-2; perhaps TRBD1 as D (5 bases). V was cut by 5 bases and J by 1 base, with 11 bases left in between. Germline V gives CDR1 MDHEN, CDR2 SYDVKM. The CDR3 loop spans 14 amino acids. Written as DNA, the CDR3 is TGTGCCAGCAGTCCCCGGGGGAATAACTATGGCTACACCTTC. This sequence encodes CASSPRGNNYGYTF.

This clone was found once. This chain connects TRBV6-5 to TRBJ1-2; tentative D call: TRBD1 (5 bases). Germline assignment: CDR1 MNHEY and CDR2 SVGAGI. This CDR3 has 15 amino acids. Trimming shortened V by 5 bases and J by 4 bases, and 17 bases separated the two germline ends. CDR3 in amino acids: CASSQTPTDFYGYTF. The CDR3 DNA follows: TGTGCCAGCAGTCAAACTCCGACAGACTTCTATGGCTACACCTTC.

This clone was recorded only once. V gene TRBV30 combines with J gene TRBJ2-3; 10 bases map to TRBD2. This CDR3 is built from 16 residues. Unmatched junction bases numbered 4, after V lost 0 bases and J lost 1 base. Germline V gene sequence: CDR1 GTSNPN, CDR2 SVGIG (reference sequence). The CDR3 DNA follows: TGTGCCTGGAGTGTAGGAGCGGGGGGGGGCACAGATACGCAGTATTTT. Protein: CAWSVGAGGGTDTQYF.

Remarks on this clone: Within the sample, other DNA sequences also encode this same CDR3. This rearrangement joins TRBV9 to TRBJ2-3; D possibly uses TRBD1 or TRBD2 (5 bases each). The CDR3 loop spans 14 amino acids. The V end lost 1 base, the J end lost 4 bases, and 10 bases lay between the germline ends. Germline V gene data show CDR1 as SGDLS and CDR2 as YYNGEE. This chain's CDR3 is CASSVSGGADTQYF. The DNA of the CDR3 is TGTGCCAGCAGCGTATCTGGGGGAGCAGATACGCAGTATTTT.

The chain carries TRBV7-9 and TRBJ2-5; the D is unclear. The J call is uncertain, as TRBJ2-7 better fits the DNA end. This CDR3 spans 13 amino acids. Looked up from germline, CDR1 is SEHNR and CDR2 is FQNEAQ (reference sequence). In nucleotides, the CDR3 is TGTGCCAGCAGCTTAGCTTGGGGATCCGAGCAGTACTTC. Translating gives CASSLAWGSEQYF.

This rearrangement joins TRBV19 to TRBJ1-5; TRBD1 is a possible D gene (6 bases). Between the trimmed V and J ends, which lost 6 bases and 1 base, there was a span of 16 bases. The germline V gene has CDR1 LNHDA and CDR2 SQIVND (reference sequence). The CDR3 sequence is 16 residues long. The CDR3: CASSYTVGGSNQPQHF. The DNA of the CDR3 is TGTGCCAGTAGCTATACAGTTGGGGGCAGCAATCAGCCCCAGCATTTT.

The CDR3 coding sequence is TGTGCCAGCAGGGACAGGGGTAATGAAAAACTGTTTTTT. It codes for CASRDRGNEKLFF. The gene calls are TRBV5-4 and TRBJ1-4, with 9 bases matching TRBD1. Germline values: CDR1 SGHNT, CDR2 YYREEE (reference sequence). The CDR3 is made up of 13 amino acids. The V gene end was trimmed by 5 bases and the J gene end by 4 bases; junction bases not matched to a gene: 0.

V usage is TRBV5-4 and J usage is TRBJ1-2, with 8 bases lining up with TRBD1. The CDR3 is made up of 16 amino acids. V trimming: 4 bases; J trimming: 2 bases; junction bases outside the gene matches: 10. Germline CDR1 is SGHNT and CDR2 is YYREEE (reference sequence). The CDR3 spells CASSPISGGWNYGYTF. The CDR3 bases are TGTGCCAGCAGCCCAATCTCAGGGGGCTGGAACTATGGCTACACCTTC.

For this clone: At one of its ends the junction is not consistent with the germline gene, which may arise from a read error. V is TRBV6-5 and J is TRBJ2-2; 7 nucleotides match TRBD1. The CDR3 covers 15 residues. Germline-derived CDR1 and CDR2 are MNHEY and SVGAGI. The CDR3 is CVSRETGLDTGELFF. CDR3 coding DNA: TGTGTCAGCAGGGAGACAGGGCTCGACACCGGGGAGCTGTTTTTT.